This TCR beta chain originates from a study of vaccination effects on CD4 cells after COVID-19. A note on this clone: Antigen: not known.

Prior to sequencing, the ViraFEST assay stimulated PBMC with viral peptide pools, which expanded the antigen-specific CD4+ T cells. Cells that had been cultured for 10 days were the source of isolated CD4+ T cells. Participants received two doses of either the BNT162b2 or mRNA-1273 vaccine. Trimming stripped 1 base from V and 2 bases from J, with 10 bases between. Germline assignment: CDR1 KGHSH and CDR2 LQKENI. The CDR3 spans 15 residues. Only in-frame clones appear in the TCRdb table, and some are missing; sequencing was by immunoSEQ multiplex PCR. This table has roughly 71,000 clones, around 81% appearing once.

V usage is TRBV18 and J usage is TRBJ2-3, with D uncertain. Here the sequenced sample was CD4+ T cells from PBMCs cultured with HCoV-229E spike peptides, taken after COVID-19 vaccination. This TCR was recovered from a human donor who received a COVID-19 vaccine. In DNA form, the CDR3 reads TGTGCCAGCTCACCACAGGGTTTTGTCACAGATACGCAGTATTTT. Protein product: CASSPQGFVTDTQYF.